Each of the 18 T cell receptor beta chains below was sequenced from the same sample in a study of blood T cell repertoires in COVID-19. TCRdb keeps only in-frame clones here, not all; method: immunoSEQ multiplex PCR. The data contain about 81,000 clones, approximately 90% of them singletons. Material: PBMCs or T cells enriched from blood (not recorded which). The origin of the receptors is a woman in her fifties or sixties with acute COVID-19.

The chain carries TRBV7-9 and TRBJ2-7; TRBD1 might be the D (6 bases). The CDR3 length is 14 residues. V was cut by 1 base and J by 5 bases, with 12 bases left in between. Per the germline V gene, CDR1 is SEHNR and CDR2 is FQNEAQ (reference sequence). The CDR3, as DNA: TGTGCCAGCAGCTTAGGGCAGGGGTATGACGAGCAGTACTTC. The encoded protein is CASSLGQGYDEQYF. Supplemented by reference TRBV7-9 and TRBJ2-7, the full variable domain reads DTGVSQNPRHKITKRGQNVTFRCDPISEHNRLYWYRQTLGQGPEFLTYFQNEAQLEKSRLLSDRFSAERPKGSFSTLEIQRTEQGDSAMYLCASSLGQGYDEQYFGPGTRLTVT.

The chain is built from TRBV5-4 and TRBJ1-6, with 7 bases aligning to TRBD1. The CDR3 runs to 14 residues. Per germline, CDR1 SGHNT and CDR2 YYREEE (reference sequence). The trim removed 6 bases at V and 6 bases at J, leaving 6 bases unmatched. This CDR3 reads CASTFGTVNSPLHF. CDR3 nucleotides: TGTGCCAGCACCTTCGGGACAGTTAATTCACCCCTCCACTTT. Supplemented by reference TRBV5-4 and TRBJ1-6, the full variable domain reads ETGVTQSPTHLIKTRGQQVTLRCSSQSGHNTVSWYQQALGQGPQFIFQYYREEENGRGNFPPRFSGLQFPNYSSELNVNALELDDSALYLCASTFGTVNSPLHFGNGTRLTVT.

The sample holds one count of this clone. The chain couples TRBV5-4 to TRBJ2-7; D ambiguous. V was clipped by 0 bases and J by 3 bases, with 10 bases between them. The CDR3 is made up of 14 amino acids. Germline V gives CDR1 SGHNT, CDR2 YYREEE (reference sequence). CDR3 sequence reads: CASSLAAGFYEQYF. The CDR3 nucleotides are TGTGCCAGCAGCTTGGCGGCAGGTTTCTACGAGCAGTACTTC.

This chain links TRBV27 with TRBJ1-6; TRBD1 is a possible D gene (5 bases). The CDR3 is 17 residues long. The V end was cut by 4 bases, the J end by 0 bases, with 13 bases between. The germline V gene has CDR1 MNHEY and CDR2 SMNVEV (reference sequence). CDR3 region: CASSWSLRVSYNSPLHF. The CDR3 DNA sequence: TGTGCCAGCAGTTGGTCCCTCAGGGTCTCCTATAATTCACCCCTCCACTTT.

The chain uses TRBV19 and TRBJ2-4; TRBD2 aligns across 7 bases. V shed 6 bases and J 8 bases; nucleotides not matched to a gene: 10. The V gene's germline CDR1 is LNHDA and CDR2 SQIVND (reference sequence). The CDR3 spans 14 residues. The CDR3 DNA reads TGTGCCAGTAGCCCCGGAGCGGGGTTCGACATTCAGTACTTC. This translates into CASSPGAGFDIQYF.

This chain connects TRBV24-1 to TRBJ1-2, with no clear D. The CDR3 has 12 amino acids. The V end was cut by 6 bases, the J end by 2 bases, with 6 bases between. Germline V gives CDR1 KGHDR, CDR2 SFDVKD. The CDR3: CATSRVNYGYTF. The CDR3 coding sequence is TGTGCCACCAGTCGAGTAAACTATGGCTACACCTTC.

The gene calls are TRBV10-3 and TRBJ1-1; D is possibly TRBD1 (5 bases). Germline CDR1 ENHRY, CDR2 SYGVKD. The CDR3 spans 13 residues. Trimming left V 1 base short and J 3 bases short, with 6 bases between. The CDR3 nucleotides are TGTGCCATCAGTGAGTTCAGGGACACTGAAGCTTTCTTT. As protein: CAISEFRDTEAFF.

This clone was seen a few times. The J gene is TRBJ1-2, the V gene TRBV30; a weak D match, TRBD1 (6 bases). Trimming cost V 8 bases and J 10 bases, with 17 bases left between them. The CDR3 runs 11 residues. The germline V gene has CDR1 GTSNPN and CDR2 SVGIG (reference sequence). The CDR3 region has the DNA TGTGCCCGTTACTTCAGGGGTGCCTACACCTTC. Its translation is CARYFRGAYTF.

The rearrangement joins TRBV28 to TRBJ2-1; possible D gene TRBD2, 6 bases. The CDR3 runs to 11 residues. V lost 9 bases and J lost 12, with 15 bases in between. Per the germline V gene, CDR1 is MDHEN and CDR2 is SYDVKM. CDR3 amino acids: CASHSGPLQFF. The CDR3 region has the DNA TGTGCCAGTCATAGCGGCCCACTGCAGTTCTTC.

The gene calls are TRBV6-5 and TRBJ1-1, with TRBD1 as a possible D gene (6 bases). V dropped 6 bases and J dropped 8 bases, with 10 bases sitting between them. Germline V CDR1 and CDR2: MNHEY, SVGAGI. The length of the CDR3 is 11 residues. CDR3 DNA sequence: TGTGCCAGCAGAGGCGGACAGGAAGCTTTCTTT. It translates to CASRGGQEAFF.

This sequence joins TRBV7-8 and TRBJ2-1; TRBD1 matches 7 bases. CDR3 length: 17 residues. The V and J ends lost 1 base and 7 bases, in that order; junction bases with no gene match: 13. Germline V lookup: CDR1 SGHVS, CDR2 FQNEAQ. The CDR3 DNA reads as TGTGCCAGCAGCTTAGACCCAGGGGGAGTTGTGTTAAATGAGCAGTTCTTC. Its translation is CASSLDPGGVVLNEQFF.

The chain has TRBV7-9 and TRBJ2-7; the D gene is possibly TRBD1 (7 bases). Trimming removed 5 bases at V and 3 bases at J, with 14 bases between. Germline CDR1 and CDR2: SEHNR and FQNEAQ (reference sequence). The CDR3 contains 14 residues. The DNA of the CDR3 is TGTGCCAGCAGCAAAAGGCAGGGGGGCTACGAGCAGTACTTC. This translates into CASSKRQGGYEQYF.

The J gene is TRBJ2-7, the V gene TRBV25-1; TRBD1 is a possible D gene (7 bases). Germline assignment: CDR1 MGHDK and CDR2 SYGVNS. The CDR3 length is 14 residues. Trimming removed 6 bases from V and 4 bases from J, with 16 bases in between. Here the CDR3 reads CASRGGTEKYEQYF. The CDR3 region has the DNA TGTGCCAGCAGGGGCGGGACAGAGAAATACGAGCAGTACTTC.

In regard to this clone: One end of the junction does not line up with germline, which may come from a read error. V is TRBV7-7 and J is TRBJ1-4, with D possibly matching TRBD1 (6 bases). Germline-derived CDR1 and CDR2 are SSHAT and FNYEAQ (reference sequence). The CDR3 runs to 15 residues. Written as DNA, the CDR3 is TGTGCTAGCAGCCAGGGGACCGGAACTAATGAAAAACTGTTTTTT. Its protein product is CASSQGTGTNEKLFF.

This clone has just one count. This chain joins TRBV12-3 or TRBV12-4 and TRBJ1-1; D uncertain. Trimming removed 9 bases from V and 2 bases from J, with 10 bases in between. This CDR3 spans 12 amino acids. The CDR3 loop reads CARPDCNTEAFF. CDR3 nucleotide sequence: TGTGCCAGACCGGACTGTAACACTGAAGCTTTCTTT.

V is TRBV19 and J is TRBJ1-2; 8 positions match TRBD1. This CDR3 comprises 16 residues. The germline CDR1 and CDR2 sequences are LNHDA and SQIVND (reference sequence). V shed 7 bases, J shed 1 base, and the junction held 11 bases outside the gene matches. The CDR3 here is CASKLPGTGSNYGYTF. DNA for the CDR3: TGTGCCAGTAAACTCCCAGGGACAGGAAGTAACTATGGCTACACCTTC.

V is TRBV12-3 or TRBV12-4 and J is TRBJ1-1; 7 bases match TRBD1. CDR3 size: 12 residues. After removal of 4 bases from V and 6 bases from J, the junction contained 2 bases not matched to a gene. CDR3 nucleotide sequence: TGTGCCAGCAGTTGGGACAGCCCTGAAGCTTTCTTT. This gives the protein CASSWDSPEAFF.

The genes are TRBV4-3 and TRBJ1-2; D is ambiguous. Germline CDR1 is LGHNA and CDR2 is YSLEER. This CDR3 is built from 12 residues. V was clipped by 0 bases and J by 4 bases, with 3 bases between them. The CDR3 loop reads CASSQESYGYTF. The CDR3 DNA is TGCGCCAGCAGCCAAGAGAGCTATGGCTACACCTTC.